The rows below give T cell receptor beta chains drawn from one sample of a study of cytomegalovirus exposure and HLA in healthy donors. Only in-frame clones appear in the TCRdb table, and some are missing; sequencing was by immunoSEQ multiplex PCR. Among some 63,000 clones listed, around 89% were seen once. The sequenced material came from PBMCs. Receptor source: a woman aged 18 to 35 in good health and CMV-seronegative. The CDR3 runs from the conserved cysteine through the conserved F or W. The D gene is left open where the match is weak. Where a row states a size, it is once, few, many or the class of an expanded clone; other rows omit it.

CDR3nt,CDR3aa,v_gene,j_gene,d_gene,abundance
TGCGCCAGCAGCTTGGGGGACAGTGTCTCTGGAAACACCATATATTTT,CASSLGDSVSGNTIYF,TRBV5-1,TRBJ1-3,TRBD1,NA
TGTGCCAGCAGTCGGGCAGGGGGAGGTCAAGAGACCCAGTACTTC,CASSRAGGGQETQYF,TRBV6-5,TRBJ2-5,NA,NA
TGTGCCAGCAGTCCCCCCCGACTAGCGGGAGAGACAGATACGCAGTATTTT,CASSPPRLAGETDTQYF,TRBV27,TRBJ2-3,TRBD2,NA
TGTGCCAGCAGCGTAGCTAGGGTAGGGACTGATTTTAATGAAAAACTGTTTTTT,CASSVARVGTDFNEKLFF,TRBV9,TRBJ1-4,NA,once
TGTGCCAGCAGTTTATTGGCTAGCGGGGGGGGCTCCTACAATGAGCAGTTCTTC,CASSLLASGGGSYNEQFF,TRBV27,TRBJ2-1,TRBD2,NA
TGCGCCAGCAGCTTTACTAGCGCCCACACAGATACGCAGTATTTT,CASSFTSAHTDTQYF,TRBV5-1,TRBJ2-3,TRBD2,NA
TGTGCCAGCTCACCGCAGGGGGACACCGGGGAGCTGTTTTTT,CASSPQGDTGELFF,TRBV18,TRBJ2-2,TRBD1,NA
TGTGCCAGCAGCGGAGGACTAGCGGGAGTAGGGGAGCAGTACTTC,CASSGGLAGVGEQYF,TRBV7-2,TRBJ2-7,TRBD2,many
TGTGCCAGCAGCGTAGCCCGGGGAGTAGCGAACACTGAAGCTTTCTTT,CASSVARGVANTEAFF,TRBV9,TRBJ1-1,NA,NA
TGCGCCAGCACCTACTCACAGAGCTCCTACGAGCAGTACTTC,CASTYSQSSYEQYF,TRBV5-1,TRBJ2-7,NA,NA
TGTGCCAGCACCCAAGGGGTTCACACCGGGGAGCTGTTTTTT,CASTQGVHTGELFF,TRBV6-1,TRBJ2-2,NA,once
TGTGCCAGCAGTGAAGGAGGTTCGCATGGCTACACCTTC,CASSEGGSHGYTF,TRBV6-1,TRBJ1-2,NA,NA
TGTGCCAGCTCACCAACAGTAGGCGGGGCTACAACTAATGAAAAACTGTTTTTT,CASSPTVGGATTNEKLFF,TRBV18,TRBJ1-4,NA,NA
TGTGCCAGCAGCTTACGTCGCAGGGGGCGACGTGTTAGCTACACCTTC,CASSLRRRGRRVSYTF,TRBV7-8,TRBJ1-2,TRBD1,NA
TGTGCCAGCAGTTACATTATCAGTGGGGGCCACAATGAGCAGTTCTTC,CASSYIISGGHNEQFF,TRBV6-5,TRBJ2-1,NA,once
TGTGCCAGCAGTTTGGGAGGGCTAGCGGGGGCCTACAATGAGCAGTTCTTC,CASSLGGLAGAYNEQFF,TRBV27,TRBJ2-1,TRBD2,NA